The entry that follows covers one TCR beta chain sequence. Its antigen is unknown. This CDR3 is 17 amino acids long. Germline lookup yields CDR1 LGHNA and CDR2 YNFKEQ. V shed 0 bases, J shed 3 bases, and the junction held 6 bases outside the gene matches. This sample stems from a study of shared clonotypes between healthy human individuals. Whole-study findings and limits: The authors expected sequencing depth to affect clonotype sharing among donors. Larger richness was generally estimated for naive than memory subsets.

The method was immunoSEQ multiplex PCR; TCRdb's version includes in-frame clones alone and lacks a portion of them. The data hold about 110,000 clones, with about 70% observed a single time. The donors, healthy adults who were HIV-negative, had experienced no recent acute infections or vaccinations. CD8 memory merged CD45RO+ with CCR7-negative CD45RA+ TemRA cells. The clonotype was recovered from a woman in her 30s in good health. The chain couples TRBV4-2 to TRBJ2-7, with 12 bases that match TRBD2. Input material: memory CD8+ T cells sorted from blood. Subset of the sample: CD45RO+ cells pooled with CCR7-negative TemRA cells. CDR3 nucleotide sequence: TGTGCCAGCAGCCAAGATGTACTAGCGGGAGGCATCTACGAGCAGTACTTC. This sequence encodes CASSQDVLAGGIYEQYF.